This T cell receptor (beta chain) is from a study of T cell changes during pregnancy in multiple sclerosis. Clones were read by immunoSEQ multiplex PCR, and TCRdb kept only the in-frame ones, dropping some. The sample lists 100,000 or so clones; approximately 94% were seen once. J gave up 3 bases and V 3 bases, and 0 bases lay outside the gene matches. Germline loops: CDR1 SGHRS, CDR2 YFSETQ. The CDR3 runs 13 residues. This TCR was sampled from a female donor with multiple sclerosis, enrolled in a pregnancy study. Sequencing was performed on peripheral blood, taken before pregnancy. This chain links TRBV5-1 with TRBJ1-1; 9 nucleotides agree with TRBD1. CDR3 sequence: CASSWTGDTEAFF. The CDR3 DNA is TGCGCCAGCAGCTGGACAGGGGACACTGAAGCTTTCTTT.